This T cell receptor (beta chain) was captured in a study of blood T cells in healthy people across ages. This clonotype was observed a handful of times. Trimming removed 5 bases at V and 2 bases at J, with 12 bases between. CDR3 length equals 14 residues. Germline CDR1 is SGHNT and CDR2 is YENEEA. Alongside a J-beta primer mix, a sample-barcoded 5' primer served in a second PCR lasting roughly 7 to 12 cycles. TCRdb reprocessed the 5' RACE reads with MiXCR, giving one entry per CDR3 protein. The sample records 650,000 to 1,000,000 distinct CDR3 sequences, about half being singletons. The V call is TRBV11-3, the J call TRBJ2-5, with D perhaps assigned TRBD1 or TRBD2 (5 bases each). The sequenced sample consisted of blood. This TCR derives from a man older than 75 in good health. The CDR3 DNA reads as TGTGCCAGCAGCGCCCGAGGGGAGCAAGAGACCCAGTACTTC. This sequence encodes CASSARGEQETQYF.